The next 2 T cell receptor beta chains were all read from a single sample in a study of T cells in narcolepsy. Libraries were prepared by immunoSEQ multiplex PCR; TCRdb keeps only in-frame clonotypes and omits some of them. Among 25,000 to 35,000 clones, roughly four fifths were seen once, and the ten largest hold around 3%. The sample comprised CD45RA- memory CD4+ T cells from PBMCs. Receptors were obtained from a human donor with narcolepsy.

V and J are TRBV7-8 and TRBJ2-2, with 9 bases that match TRBD2. After removal of 6 bases from V and 4 bases from J, the junction contained 6 bases not matched to a gene. This CDR3 is 15 amino acids long. The V gene's germline CDR1 is SGHVS and CDR2 FQNEAQ. The CDR3 DNA follows: TGTGCCAGCAGTTCCGGCGGGGGGGTCACCGGGGAGCTGTTTTTT. Its translation is CASSSGGGVTGELFF.

The gene calls are TRBV29-1 and TRBJ1-5; D ambiguous. The length of the CDR3 is 13 residues. The ends were cut back, 2 bases at V and 7 bases at J, with 12 bases in the middle. In germline, CDR1 is SQVTM, CDR2 ANQGSEA. The CDR3 sequence: CSVERGNGQPQHF. The CDR3 coding sequence is TGCAGCGTTGAAAGAGGGAACGGGCAGCCCCAGCATTTT.